This entry concerns a single TCR beta chain. Its antigen is not known. These data come from a study of beta chain features in type 1 diabetes. Study-level points and caveats: Compared with healthy donors, patients appeared to share more similar naive, central memory and regulatory TCRB repertoires. Researchers report that Type 1 diabetes patients had moderately but significantly shorter TCRB CDR3s across all four CD4+ subsets.

Of the isolated RNA, all was reverse transcribed, and so the sequenced material was expressed TCRB transcripts. Sequencing was performed with immunoSEQ multiplex PCR; in TCRdb, only in-frame clones are kept and a portion is missing. This table holds about 150,000 clones, about 8.1% found once. Germline V CDR1 and CDR2: LGHNA, YNFKEQ. The CDR3 consists of 13 residues. The J segment lost 3 bases and the V segment lost 5 bases, leaving 3 bases of the junction unmatched. The TCR sequence derives from a man between 18 and 35 years old in good health. The chain has TRBV4-2 and TRBJ1-1; 7 bases agree with TRBD1. Source material: central memory CD4+ T cells from blood. This CDR3 is CASSLTGHTEAFF. The CDR3 nucleotides are TGTGCCAGCAGCTTGACAGGGCACACTGAAGCTTTCTTT.